The T cell receptor beta chain described here comes from a study of control samples from healthy donors and cancer patients. CDR3 length equals 14 residues. Germline V CDR1 and CDR2: LGHDT, YNNKEL (reference sequence). There are a few counts of this clone. One end of the junction fails to match germline, which may point to a read error. Clones were sequenced by immunoSEQ multiplex PCR, and TCRdb holds only the in-frame ones, with some missing. Among 200,000 or so clones listed, 90% to 95% were seen once. Material: blood. V and J are TRBV3-1 (or the pseudogene TRBV3-2) and TRBJ1-6; D is unresolved. This clonotype was sampled from a man aged 50 or older in good health. The CDR3 nucleotides are TGTGCCAGCAACCAAAACACTCACAGTTCGCCCCTCCACTTT. Amino acids: CASNQNTHSSPLHF.